This paragraph covers one T cell receptor beta chain sequence. Its matching antigen is unknown. The data originate from a study of shared clonotypes between healthy human individuals. Whole-study findings and limits: Only blood underwent sampling, and tissue repertoires likely differ.

The table came from immunoSEQ multiplex PCR; TCRdb's copy has only in-frame clones and leaves some out. Among 2.5 million or so clones listed, around nine tenths were seen once. The germline V gene has CDR1 SGHRS and CDR2 YFSETQ. V lost 4 bases to trimming and J lost 3 bases; unmatched junction nucleotides: 31. This CDR3 contains 22 residues. This receptor was obtained from a man between 18 and 29 years old in good health. The J gene is TRBJ2-7, the V gene TRBV5-1; TRBD2 aligns across 7 bases. The sample taken for sequencing was naive CD4+ T cells sorted from blood. Subset meaning: CD45RA+ positively selected. CDR3 in amino acids: CASSLRPGAGDPPGTIRYEQYF. CDR3 nucleotides: TGCGCCAGCAGCCTTCGTCCGGGTGCGGGGGACCCCCCTGGAACTATACGCTACGAGCAGTACTTC.